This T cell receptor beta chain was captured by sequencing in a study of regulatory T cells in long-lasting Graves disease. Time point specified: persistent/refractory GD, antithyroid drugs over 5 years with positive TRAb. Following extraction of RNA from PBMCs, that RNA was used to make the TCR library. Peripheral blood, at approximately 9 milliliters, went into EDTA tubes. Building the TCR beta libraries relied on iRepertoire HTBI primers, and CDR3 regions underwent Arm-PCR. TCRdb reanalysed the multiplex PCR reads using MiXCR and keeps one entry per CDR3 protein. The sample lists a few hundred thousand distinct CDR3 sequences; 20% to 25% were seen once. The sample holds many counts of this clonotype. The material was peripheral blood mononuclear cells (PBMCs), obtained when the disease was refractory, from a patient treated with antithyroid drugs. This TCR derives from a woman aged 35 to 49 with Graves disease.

This CDR3 reads CASSDPHQGATEAFF. In nucleotides, the CDR3 is TGCGCCAGCAGTGACCCTCATCAGGGGGCGACTGAAGCTTTCTTT. The J gene is TRBJ1-1, the V gene TRBV10-2; TRBD1 matches at 8 bases. CDR1 is WSHSY, CDR2 SAAADI, per germline. The trim removed 3 bases at V and 5 bases at J, leaving 8 bases unmatched. The CDR3 totals 15 residues.